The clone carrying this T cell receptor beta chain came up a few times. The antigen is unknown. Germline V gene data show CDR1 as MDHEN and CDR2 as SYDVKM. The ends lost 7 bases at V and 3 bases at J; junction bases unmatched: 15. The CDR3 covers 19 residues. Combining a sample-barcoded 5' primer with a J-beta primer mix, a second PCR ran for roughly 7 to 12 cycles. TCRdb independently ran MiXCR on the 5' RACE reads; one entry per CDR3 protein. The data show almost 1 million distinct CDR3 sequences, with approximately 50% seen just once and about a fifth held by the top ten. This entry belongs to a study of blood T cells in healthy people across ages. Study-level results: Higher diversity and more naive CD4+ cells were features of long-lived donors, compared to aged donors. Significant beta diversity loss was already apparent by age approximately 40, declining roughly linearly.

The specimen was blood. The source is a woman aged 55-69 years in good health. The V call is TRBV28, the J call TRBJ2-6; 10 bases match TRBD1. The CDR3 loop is CASKLRLGTGASGANVLTF. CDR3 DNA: TGTGCCAGCAAACTGAGACTCGGGACAGGGGCGAGTGGGGCCAACGTCCTGACTTTC.